The 16 T cell receptor beta chains below all came from one sample that was sequenced in a study of blood T cells in healthy people across ages. Through a sample-barcoded 5' primer and a J-beta primer mix, a second PCR was run for roughly 6 to 12 cycles. TCRdb re-analysed the 5' RACE reads in MiXCR, keeping a single row per CDR3 protein. The data show about 900,000 distinct CDR3 sequences, with 48% seen just once and around 15% held by the top ten. The sample taken for sequencing was blood. The receptors here all came from a man aged 25 to 40 in good health.

The chain carries TRBV7-2 and TRBJ2-7; D is possibly TRBD2 (5 bases). V was shortened by 2 bases and J by 6 bases, with 14 bases between the two germline ends. The CDR3 totals 14 residues. Germline values: CDR1 SGHTA, CDR2 FQGNSA. The CDR3: CASSLKGAPSEQYF. The CDR3 DNA reads as TGTGCCAGCAGCTTAAAGGGAGCCCCTTCCGAGCAGTACTTC.

This chain links TRBV4-2 with TRBJ1-1, with D possibly being TRBD1 (5 bases). The V end was cut by 0 bases, the J end by 6 bases, with 14 bases between. In germline, CDR1 is LGHNA, CDR2 YNFKEQ. CDR3 size: 15 residues. The DNA for the CDR3 is TGTGCCAGCAGCCAAGATCGACAGCCCCACGCTGAAGCTTTCTTT. This gives the protein CASSQDRQPHAEAFF.

This clonotype was seen ten or more times. Mismatch with germline at one junction end may stem from a read error. The rearrangement joins TRBV4-1 to TRBJ2-1; 10 bases agree with TRBD2. CDR1 and CDR2 from the germline V gene are MGHRA and YSYEKL. This CDR3 is 14 amino acids long. The CDR3 nucleotides are TGCGCCAGCACCCAACCTAGCGGGGGCAATGAGCAGTTCTTC. Translated: CASTQPSGGNEQFF.

At least ten counts were recorded for this clonotype. A much larger clone sits a single nucleotide away, making a read error possible. The rearrangement links TRBV5-1 to TRBJ2-5, with 11 positions matching TRBD2. Germline values: CDR1 SGHRS, CDR2 YFSETQ. This CDR3 is 17 amino acids long. The V gene end was trimmed by 4 bases and the J gene end by 11 bases; junction bases not matched to a gene: 19. The CDR3 here is CASSPSPVAGGRNEQYF. The CDR3 coding sequence is TGCGCCAGCAGCCCAAGTCCTGTAGCGGGGGGGCGCAATGAGCAGTACTTC. The whole variable domain, filled in from reference TRBV5-1 and TRBJ2-5, reads KAGVTQTPRYLIKTRGQQVTLSCSPISGHRSVSWYQQTPGQGLQFLFEYFSETQRNKGNFPGRFSGRQFSNSRSEMNVSTLELGDSALYLCASSPSPVAGGRNEQYFGPGTRLLVL.

The rearrangement joins TRBV4-1 to TRBJ2-1, with D unresolved. There are 15 residues in the CDR3. Trimming removed 1 base at V and 3 bases at J, with 10 bases between. Per the germline V gene, CDR1 is MGHRA and CDR2 is YSYEKL. Written as DNA, the CDR3 is TGCGCCAGCAGCCAAGTAATAGCTGTCTACAATGAGCAGTTCTTC. Translating gives CASSQVIAVYNEQFF.

The CDR3, as DNA: TGTGCCAGCAGTTACTCGATCCAGCCAGGTAGGAATGAGCAGTTCTTC. Encoded protein: CASSYSIQPGRNEQFF. The V gene is TRBV6-5, the J gene TRBJ2-1; D gene uncertain. This CDR3 comprises 16 residues. Germline V gene sequence: CDR1 MNHEY, CDR2 SVGAGI. V was cut by 0 bases and J by 7 bases, with 16 bases left in between.

The CDR3 DNA reads TGCAGTGCCCCCGCCGGGGGGGGCCTCTACGAGCAGTACTTC. It codes for CSAPAGGGLYEQYF. The chain recombines TRBV20-1 with TRBJ2-5; 8 bases agree with TRBD2. The J call is doubtful: the DNA matches TRBJ2-7 better. CDR3 length: 14 residues. The germline V gene has CDR1 DFQATT and CDR2 SNEGSKA (reference sequence).

The CDR3 reads CSVEGGQGSEQYF. The CDR3 coding sequence is TGCAGCGTTGAAGGGGGACAGGGCTCCGAGCAGTACTTC. V gene TRBV29-1 combines with J gene TRBJ2-5; 9 bases match TRBD1. The closer fit of TRBJ2-7 to the DNA end suggests the J call may be wrong. This CDR3 has 13 amino acids. Germline CDR1 is SQVTM and CDR2 is ANQGSEA.

The chain is built from TRBV5-5 and TRBJ2-7; no clear D. This CDR3 is built from 15 residues. Germline CDR1 reads SGHKS; CDR2 reads YYEKEE (reference sequence). Trimming took off 4 bases at V and 6 bases at J, with 20 bases between the two ends. The CDR3 DNA reads TGTGCCAGCAGCCTCGTCAAGCGAGAAGTACTCGAGCAGTACTTC. As protein: CASSLVKREVLEQYF. Together with reference TRBV5-5 and TRBJ2-7, the CDR3 gives the full variable domain: DAGVTQSPTHLIKTRGQQVTLRCSPISGHKSVSWYQQVLGQGPQFIFQYYEKEERGRGNFPDRFSARQFPNYSSELNVNALLLGDSALYLCASSLVKREVLEQYFGPGTRLTVT.

This chain connects TRBV7-9 to TRBJ2-1; 8 bases match TRBD2. Germline values: CDR1 SEHNR, CDR2 FQNEAQ (reference sequence). The CDR3 loop spans 15 amino acids. Unmatched junction bases numbered 4, after V lost 4 bases and J lost 2 bases. CDR3 in amino acids: CASSSGTRTYNEQFF. As DNA, the CDR3 is TGTGCCAGCAGCTCCGGGACTAGGACCTACAATGAGCAGTTCTTC. The full variable domain, rest sourced from reference TRBV7-9 and TRBJ2-1, is DTGVSQNPRHKITKRGQNVTFRCDPISEHNRLYWYRQTLGQGPEFLTYFQNEAQLEKSRLLSDRFSAERPKGSFSTLEIQRTEQGDSAMYLCASSSGTRTYNEQFFGPGTRLTVL.

The chain joins TRBV6-5 to TRBJ2-2; the D gene is possibly TRBD2 (5 bases). The CDR3 is 15 residues long. Per germline, CDR1 MNHEY and CDR2 SVGAGI. The V end lost 4 bases, the J end lost 4 bases, and 13 bases lay between the germline ends. CDR3 in amino acids: CASSFRTSGTGELFF. The CDR3 DNA is TGTGCCAGCAGTTTCCGAACGAGCGGCACCGGGGAGCTGTTTTTT.

The V call is TRBV3-1, the J call TRBJ2-7; TRBD2 might be the D (6 bases). The length of the CDR3 is 15 residues. In germline, CDR1 is LGHDT, CDR2 YNNKEL (reference sequence). The V end lost 5 bases, the J end lost 5 bases, and 19 bases lay between the germline ends. The CDR3: CASSSLTSPRDEQYF. CDR3 nucleotides: TGTGCCAGCAGCTCCCTTACTAGCCCCAGAGACGAGCAGTACTTC.

This clonotype was detected only a few times. CDR3 region: CASTPTGFTEAFF. The CDR3 region has the DNA TGTGCCAGCACCCCGACAGGGTTCACTGAAGCTTTCTTT. J is TRBJ1-1 and V is TRBV2, with 7 nucleotides matching TRBD1. With V trimmed by 7 bases and J by 4 bases, 6 bases remained unmatched. Germline CDR1 SNHLY, CDR2 FYNNEI. The CDR3 loop spans 13 amino acids.

This clonotype was recorded once. This may be a read error: a much more frequent sequence differs by one nucleotide. The DNA for the CDR3 is TGCGCCAGCAGCCAAGAGGGGACAGGGACAACCCATGGCTACACCTTC. Translating gives CASSQEGTGTTHGYTF. The V and J genes are TRBV4-1 and TRBJ1-2; 9 bases are shared with TRBD1. V lost 0 bases and J lost 6; bases outside the gene matches: 8. CDR3 length equals 16 residues. The germline V gene has CDR1 MGHRA and CDR2 YSYEKL.

The CDR3 is CASSITLQRGVHNEQFF. The CDR3 nucleotides read TGTGCCAGTAGTATAACCCTCCAGCGGGGGGTCCACAATGAGCAGTTCTTC. The chain recombines TRBV19 with TRBJ2-1; 9 nucleotides agree with TRBD2. Germline values: CDR1 LNHDA, CDR2 SQIVND (reference sequence). This CDR3 contains 17 residues. V lost 2 bases, J lost 5 bases, and 10 bases stayed unmatched.

The chain recombines TRBV28 with TRBJ2-5, with 7 bases lining up with TRBD2. The CDR3 extends over 15 amino acids. Germline CDR1 MDHEN, CDR2 SYDVKM. The trim removed 8 bases at V and 8 bases at J, leaving 17 bases unmatched. The CDR3 is CASAEGPAGRETQYF. The CDR3 DNA follows: TGTGCCAGCGCAGAAGGACCCGCGGGGAGGGAAACCCAGTACTTC.